Listed below are T cell receptor beta chains from one sample, sequenced in a study of blood T cells in healthy people across ages. TCRdb passed the 5' RACE reads through MiXCR, listing each CDR3 protein once. Here the sample spans 550,000 to 700,000 distinct CDR3 sequences, about 26% being singletons. Sequencing was performed on blood. These receptors were taken from a woman in her sixties or seventies in good health. Each CDR3 is given with its conserved first and last residue. A D gene is named only where the DNA matches it firmly. Only part of the rows carry a size: once, few, many, or a class if the clone is expanded.

TRBV7-3	.	TRBJ1-1	.	TGTGCCAGCAGCTTTTCGGCGGTTGGAAACACTGAAGCTTTCTTT	CASSFSAVGNTEAFF
TRBV27	.	TRBJ1-4	.	TGTGCCAGCAGGCCGACAGAACGGCTTGAAAAACTGTTTTTT	CASRPTERLEKLFF
TRBV7-2	once	TRBJ2-7	TRBD2	TGTGCCAGCAGCTACCTAAGCGGGGAACAAAACTACGAGCAGTACTTC	CASSYLSGEQNYEQYF
TRBV11-2	.	TRBJ1-1	TRBD1	TGTGCCAGCAGCCCAGTCAGGGGGGGAGCTTTCTTT	CASSPVRGGAFF
TRBV18	many	TRBJ1-4	.	TGTGCCAGCTCACCAAGGGACGCTCCTGGTAATGAAAAACTGTTTTTT	CASSPRDAPGNEKLFF
TRBV5-1	.	TRBJ2-7	TRBD2	TGCGCCAGCAGCTTTCTAGCGGGGTCCGGCGAGCAGTACTTC	CASSFLAGSGEQYF
TRBV7-9	.	TRBJ1-2	.	TGTGCCAGCAGCTTAGAACTCGGGGGCTATGGCTACACCTTC	CASSLELGGYGYTF
TRBV12-3/TRBV12-4	few	TRBJ2-2	TRBD2	TGTGCCAGCAGACTAGCGGGGTATACCGGGGAGCTGTTTTTT	CASRLAGYTGELFF
TRBV6-2/TRBV6-3	.	TRBJ2-3	.	TGTGCCAGCAGTTACTCGAATGAGGTCACCTACCCCACAGATACGCAGTATTTT	CASSYSNEVTYPTDTQYF
TRBV9	.	TRBJ2-1	TRBD2	TGTGCCAGCAGCGCGCGGGGGAGCTCTTACAATGAGCAGTTCTTC	CASSARGSSYNEQFF
TRBV20-1	few	TRBJ2-1	.	TGCAGTGCAAAGCGACCGGGACTGGAGGGGCATGAGCAGTTCTTC	CSAKRPGLEGHEQFF
TRBV7-2	.	TRBJ1-1	.	TGTGCCAGCAGCTCCCCGATCGGGGGTGCTTCGGGCACTGAAGCTTCCTTT	CASSSPIGGASGTEASF
TRBV9	.	TRBJ2-2	.	TGTGCCAGCAGCGGCAGGGGCGCGCGGACCAGGGAGCTGTTTTTT	CASSGRGARTRELFF
TRBV12-3/TRBV12-4	.	TRBJ1-4	TRBD1	TGTGCCAGCAGGGACCGGGACAGGGTAGGGTCTAATGAAAAACTGTTTTTT	CASRDRDRVGSNEKLFF
TRBV5-1	few	TRBJ2-5	.	TGCGCCAGCAGCGTTGGGACTCCAACACAAGAGACCCAGTACTTC	CASSVGTPTQETQYF
TRBV20-1	.	TRBJ2-1	.	TGCAGTAGAGGGAGCGGCCCCGTGCATGAGCAGTTCTTC	CSRGSGPVHEQFF
TRBV7-3	.	TRBJ1-2	.	TGTGCCAGCAGCTTTGGGGTCGGAGGGGGCTACACCTTC	CASSFGVGGGYTF
TRBV11-2	.	TRBJ2-1	TRBD1	TGTGCCAGCAGCCAGAGAAGGGACAGCCTAACCTTCAATGAGCAGTTCTTC	CASSQRRDSLTFNEQFF
TRBV15	few	TRBJ1-5	TRBD1	TGTGCCACCAGCAGGGGACAGGGGAGCAATCAGCCCCAGCATTTT	CATSRGQGSNQPQHF
TRBV7-2	.	TRBJ2-1	.	TGTGCCAGCAGGCCGACTGGGGGCTCGGTTTCGTACAATGAGCAGTTCTTC	CASRPTGGSVSYNEQFF
TRBV6-1	.	TRBJ1-1	.	TGTACCAGCAGTGAAGTAAGGTACAACGCTGAAGCTTTCTTT	CTSSEVRYNAEAFF
TRBV14	.	TRBJ1-2	.	TGTGCCAGCAGCCAAGCGTCCGGGACACTCCACTATGGCTACACCTTC	CASSQASGTLHYGYTF
TRBV24-1	.	TRBJ1-2	.	TGTGCCACCAGTGCTGAGGGACCAAATGGCTACACCTTC	CATSAEGPNGYTF
TRBV29-1	few	TRBJ2-1	TRBD2	TGCAGCGTTGAAGATGGACGGAACGGGGAGGGGGAGCAGTTCTTC	CSVEDGRNGEGEQFF
TRBV12-3/TRBV12-4	few	TRBJ2-1	.	TGTGCCAGCAGATTACAGTCAACAAACAATGAGCAGTTCTTC	CASRLQSTNNEQFF
TRBV12-3/TRBV12-4	.	TRBJ1-2	.	TGTGCCAGCAGGCCCTGGGGGGCTGGGTATGGCTACACCTTC	CASRPWGAGYGYTF
TRBV4-1	.	TRBJ2-1	TRBD1	TGCGCCAGCAGCCAACAATCCGGGACAGCGGATATCTCCTACAATGAGCAGTTCTTC	CASSQQSGTADISYNEQFF